This TCR beta chain was obtained from a study of cytomegalovirus exposure and HLA in healthy donors. The study's findings and limits: When presence/absence was analysed, sequencing depth was taken to be roughly uniform across donors. Associated with HLA alleles at 0.05 false discovery rate in a later analysis were around 15,000 TCR beta sequences. According to the study, some 160 TCR beta chains were cytomegalovirus-associated. Reportedly, a later analysis found an Asian-associated ancestry cluster had fewer N-insertions than the roughly 670-donor mean.

On this clone: Its antigen is not known.

Vbeta (60) and Jbeta (13) primers were used in the PCR. The method was immunoSEQ multiplex PCR; TCRdb's version includes in-frame clones alone and lacks a portion of them. Among around 150,000 clones, 70% to 75% were seen once, and the ten largest hold around 4.6%. Germline CDR1 MDHEN, CDR2 SYDVKM. V lost 6 bases, J lost 9 bases, and 10 bases stayed unmatched. The CDR3 is 15 residues long. V usage is TRBV28 and J usage is TRBJ1-6; 8 bases agree with TRBD1. The sequenced sample consisted of PBMCs. The sequence derives from a man between 18 and 29 years old in good health and CMV-seropositive. The CDR3 loop is CASSSRQGRISPLHF. CDR3 nucleotide sequence: TGTGCCAGCAGCAGCCGACAGGGGAGGATTTCACCCCTCCACTTT.